Each of the 3 T cell receptor beta chains below was sequenced from the same sample in a study of blood T cell repertoires in COVID-19 (dated by TCRdb to 2018 to 2020). Library method: the immunoSEQ multiplex PCR assay. The source is immuneACCESS, and TCRdb retained only in-frame sequences with V and J called. Part of the clones is not carried over; for the studies checked, unresolved V genes explain less than half of this, and the remainder is unexplained. This sample gives about 190,000 clones in total; over 75% of them show up just once. The ten biggest clones cover approximately 2.9% of the sample. The sequenced sample was peripheral blood. Receptors were obtained from a woman older than 75 with active or convalescent COVID-19.

The V gene is TRBV2, the J gene TRBJ2-7; 9 bases match TRBD1. Trimming cost V 3 bases and J 4 bases; bases outside gene matches: 13. This CDR3 has 17 amino acids. CDR1 SNHLY and CDR2 FYNNEI come from the germline V gene. The CDR3 reads CASSEFGGQGKRYEQYF. Here the CDR3 DNA reads TGTGCCAGCAGTGAGTTCGGTGGACAGGGGAAGAGGTACGAGCAGTACTTC.

The chain recombines TRBV13 with TRBJ2-7, with D possibly being TRBD1 (6 bases). Germline lookup yields CDR1 PRHDT and CDR2 FYEKMQ (reference sequence). The ends were cut back, 5 bases at V and 6 bases at J, with 14 bases in the middle. This CDR3 contains 13 residues. CDR3 in amino acids: CASSVDSNREQYF. The CDR3 DNA sequence: TGTGCCAGCAGCGTGGACAGTAATCGCGAGCAGTACTTC.

The chain recombines TRBV6-1 with TRBJ2-2; 8 bases are shared with TRBD1. Trimming took 1 base from V and 3 from J; bases not matched to a gene: 4. Per germline, CDR1 MNHNS and CDR2 SASEGT. The CDR3 spans 16 residues. The CDR3 sequence is CASSEGTGSYTGELFF. CDR3 coding DNA: TGTGCCAGCAGTGAAGGGACAGGGAGTTACACCGGGGAGCTGTTTTTT.